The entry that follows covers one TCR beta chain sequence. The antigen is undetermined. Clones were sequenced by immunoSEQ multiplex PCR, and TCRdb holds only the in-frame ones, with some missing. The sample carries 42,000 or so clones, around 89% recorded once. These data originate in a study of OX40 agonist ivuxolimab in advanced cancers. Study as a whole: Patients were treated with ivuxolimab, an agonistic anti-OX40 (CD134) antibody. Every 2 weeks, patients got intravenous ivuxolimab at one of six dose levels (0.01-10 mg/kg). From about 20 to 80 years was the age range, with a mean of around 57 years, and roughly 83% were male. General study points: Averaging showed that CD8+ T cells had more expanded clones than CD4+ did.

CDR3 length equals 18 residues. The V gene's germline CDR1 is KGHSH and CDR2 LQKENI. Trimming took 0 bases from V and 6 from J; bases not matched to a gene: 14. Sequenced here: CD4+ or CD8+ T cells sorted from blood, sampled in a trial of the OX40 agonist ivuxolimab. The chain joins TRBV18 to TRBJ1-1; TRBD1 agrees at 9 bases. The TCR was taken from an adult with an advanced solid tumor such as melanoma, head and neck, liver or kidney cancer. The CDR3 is CASSPPADRGPQDAEAFF. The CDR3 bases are TGTGCCAGCTCACCACCGGCGGACAGGGGTCCTCAGGACGCTGAAGCTTTCTTT.